This is a list of T cell receptor beta chains from one sample in a study of blood T cell repertoires in COVID-19. TCRdb keeps only in-frame clones here, not all; method: immunoSEQ multiplex PCR. The sample holds roughly 150,000 clones, over 80% seen once. The sequencing input was PBMCs or T cells enriched from blood (not recorded which). The receptor source for this set is a man in his 70s who had been exposed to COVID-19. Both conserved end residues are part of each CDR3. Fields, in order: V gene, clone size, D gene, J gene, CDR3 DNA, CDR3 protein. The D gene is left open where the match is weak. Only part of the rows carry a size: once, few, many, or a class if the clone is expanded.

V: TRBV2; size: .; D: TRBD1; J: TRBJ1-1; DNA: TGTGCCGGCCGACAGGGTTGGACTGAAGCTTTCTTT; CDR3: CAGRQGWTEAFF
V: TRBV6-5; size: .; D: .; J: TRBJ2-1; DNA: TGTGCCAGCAGTTCTACGGACTATTTCTATGAGCAGTTCTTC; CDR3: CASSSTDYFYEQFF
V: TRBV3-1/TRBV3-2; size: .; D: .; J: TRBJ1-1; DNA: TGTGCCAGCAGTCGAAGGGACTCCAGAGCTTTCTTT; CDR3: CASSRRDSRAFF
V: TRBV12-3/TRBV12-4; size: .; D: TRBD1; J: TRBJ2-2; DNA: TGTGCCAGCGGCTCGACAGGGGGCGGACTGTTTTTT; CDR3: CASGSTGGGLFF
V: TRBV2; size: once; D: TRBD2; J: TRBJ2-3; DNA: TGTGCCAGCAGGGGTAGCGGGGGGGCCGTGAATACGCAGTATTTT; CDR3: CASRGSGGAVNTQYF
V: TRBV5-8; size: .; D: TRBD1; J: TRBJ1-4; DNA: TGTGCCAGCAGAAAGGGACAGACTAATGAAAAACTGTTTTTT; CDR3: CASRKGQTNEKLFF
V: TRBV28; size: few; D: .; J: TRBJ1-5; DNA: TGTGCCAGCAGTTCGATCACAGGGCTCAACCTTTATAGCAATCAGCCCCAGCATTTT; CDR3: CASSSITGLNLYSNQPQHF
V: TRBV19; size: .; D: TRBD1; J: TRBJ1-2; DNA: TGTGCCAGTAGTATAGCTCGGACAGGGGGCACCACTAACTATGGCTACACCTTC; CDR3: CASSIARTGGTTNYGYTF
V: TRBV2; size: .; D: .; J: TRBJ2-5; DNA: TGTGCCAGTGTGTTAGAGGTGGAGACCCAGTACTTC; CDR3: CASVLEVETQYF
V: TRBV6-5; size: .; D: .; J: TRBJ2-7; DNA: TGTGCCAGCAGTCTTACAGGGACCTCCTACGAGCAGTACTTC; CDR3: CASSLTGTSYEQYF
V: TRBV28; size: many; D: TRBD1; J: TRBJ1-2; DNA: TGTGCCAGCAGTCCCCGGACAGGGGCTCTCGGTATTGGCTACACCTTC; CDR3: CASSPRTGALGIGYTF
V: TRBV12-3/TRBV12-4; size: few; D: TRBD1; J: TRBJ1-1; DNA: TGTGCCAGTAAGGGACAGGTGAACACTGAAGCTTTCTTT; CDR3: CASKGQVNTEAFF
V: TRBV19; size: .; D: .; J: TRBJ2-3; DNA: TGTGCCAGTAGTGGGACTCCCAGCACAGATACGCAGTATTTT; CDR3: CASSGTPSTDTQYF
V: TRBV6-1; size: .; D: TRBD1; J: TRBJ1-2; DNA: TGTGCCAGCAGTGAAGACAGGGGGTTCTACTATGGCTACACCTTC; CDR3: CASSEDRGFYYGYTF
V: TRBV28; size: .; D: .; J: TRBJ2-6; DNA: TGTGCCAGCAGTGACCACTACTCTGGGGCCAACGTCCTGACTTTC; CDR3: CASSDHYSGANVLTF
V: TRBV28; size: .; D: TRBD1; J: TRBJ2-7; DNA: TGTGCCAGCAGTGTCGTTAGGGACAGGGGGAGATACGAGCAGTACTTC; CDR3: CASSVVRDRGRYEQYF
V: TRBV7-3; size: .; D: TRBD2; J: TRBJ2-5; DNA: TGTGCCAGCAGCTTAACAGCGGGGATGTCCCAAGAGACCCAGTACTTC; CDR3: CASSLTAGMSQETQYF
V: TRBV12-3/TRBV12-4; size: .; D: TRBD1; J: TRBJ1-3; DNA: TGTGCCAGCAGGGGGACAGGTCATGAAACCATATATTTT; CDR3: CASRGTGHETIYF
V: TRBV19; size: .; D: TRBD1; J: TRBJ1-2; DNA: TGTGCCAGTAGGATTACAGGGGACTATGGCTACACCTTC; CDR3: CASRITGDYGYTF
V: TRBV7-8; size: .; D: .; J: TRBJ2-7; DNA: TGTGCCAGCAGCCCCTCCAGCGAGCAGTACTTC; CDR3: CASSPSSEQYF
V: TRBV5-1; size: .; D: .; J: TRBJ1-3; DNA: TGCGCCAGCACATCCGAACCAGTCGGAAACACCATATATTTT; CDR3: CASTSEPVGNTIYF
V: TRBV3-1/TRBV3-2; size: .; D: TRBD2; J: TRBJ2-1; DNA: TGTGCCAGCAGCGGGGTAGCGGGAGTATCTGAGCAGTTCTTC; CDR3: CASSGVAGVSEQFF
V: TRBV7-2; size: .; D: .; J: TRBJ2-2; DNA: TGTGCCAGCAGCCCCACAGGTTACAGCACCGGGGAGCTGTTTTTT; CDR3: CASSPTGYSTGELFF
V: TRBV28; size: once; D: TRBD1; J: TRBJ2-3; DNA: TGTGCCAGCAGTTGGGGGACAGGGGGCACAGATACGCAGTATTTT; CDR3: CASSWGTGGTDTQYF
V: TRBV4-3; size: .; D: .; J: TRBJ1-5; DNA: TGCGCCAGCAGCCAAGAGAGAGTAGGAGTTCTCAATCAGCCCCAGCATTTT; CDR3: CASSQERVGVLNQPQHF
V: TRBV28; size: .; D: .; J: TRBJ1-2; DNA: TGTGCCAGCAGCGGCGGGGGGTCTCCCTATGGCTACACCTTC; CDR3: CASSGGGSPYGYTF
V: TRBV18; size: .; D: .; J: TRBJ1-1; DNA: TGTGCCAGCTCACTTACAGGGAAGGACACTGAAGCTTTCTTT; CDR3: CASSLTGKDTEAFF
V: TRBV14; size: .; D: .; J: TRBJ1-1; DNA: TGTGCCAGCAGCCTTGGGGCTAACACTGAAGCTTTCTTT; CDR3: CASSLGANTEAFF
V: TRBV4-1; size: .; D: TRBD2; J: TRBJ2-5; DNA: TGCGCCAGCAGTCCAAGTATCCCTAGGCGGGGGGAGACCCAGTACTTC; CDR3: CASSPSIPRRGETQYF
V: TRBV4-2; size: .; D: TRBD2; J: TRBJ2-5; DNA: TGTGCCAGCAGCCTAGGCTCTGGGACTAGCGGGGGGGAGACCCAGTACTTC; CDR3: CASSLGSGTSGGETQYF
V: TRBV3-1/TRBV3-2; size: once; D: TRBD2; J: TRBJ2-1; DNA: TGTGCCAGCAGCAAGGGGACTAGCGGGTTGAATGAGCAGTTCTTC; CDR3: CASSKGTSGLNEQFF
V: TRBV20-1; size: .; D: .; J: TRBJ2-7; DNA: TGCAGTGCTAGAGACACCTACGAGCAGTACTTC; CDR3: CSARDTYEQYF
V: TRBV20-1; size: few; D: TRBD2; J: TRBJ2-7; DNA: TGCAGTGCTAGTGGGACTAGCGGGAACCACGAGCAGTACTTC; CDR3: CSASGTSGNHEQYF
V: TRBV10-3; size: .; D: TRBD1; J: TRBJ2-7; DNA: TGTGCCATCAGGGGGCGGACAGGGACCCCCTACGAGCAGTACTTC; CDR3: CAIRGRTGTPYEQYF
V: TRBV4-3; size: .; D: TRBD1; J: TRBJ2-2; DNA: TGCGCCAGCAGCCAAGACGGGACAGGGTTCGGGGAGCTGTTTTTT; CDR3: CASSQDGTGFGELFF
V: TRBV7-2; size: .; D: TRBD2; J: TRBJ2-1; DNA: TGTGCCAGCAGCGGGACTAGCGGGGGGGCCATGGTGAACAATGAGCAGTTCTTC; CDR3: CASSGTSGGAMVNNEQFF
V: TRBV27; size: once; D: .; J: TRBJ1-3; DNA: TGTGCCAGCAGTTTAAATGGCAGATCCTCTGGAAACACCATATATTTT; CDR3: CASSLNGRSSGNTIYF
V: TRBV7-7; size: few; D: TRBD2; J: TRBJ2-1; DNA: TGTGCCAGCAGCACGGGGACTAGCGGGGGGAATGAGCAGTTCTTC; CDR3: CASSTGTSGGNEQFF
V: TRBV13; size: .; D: TRBD2; J: TRBJ2-1; DNA: TGTGCCAGCAGCTTGCGACTAGCGGTGTTCTTC; CDR3: CASSLRLAVFF
V: TRBV5-1; size: .; D: .; J: TRBJ2-7; DNA: TGCGCCAGCAGCCAGAGTGGGGGGTCCTACGAGCAGTACTTC; CDR3: CASSQSGGSYEQYF
V: TRBV24-1; size: .; D: .; J: TRBJ1-1; DNA: TGTGCCACCAGTCGAAACACTCAGGGCACTGAAGCTTTCTTT; CDR3: CATSRNTQGTEAFF
V: TRBV5-8; size: once; D: TRBD1; J: TRBJ2-2; DNA: TGTGCCAGCAGCTCGTCCTTGGGACAGGGATACACCGGGGAGCTGTTTTTT; CDR3: CASSSSLGQGYTGELFF
V: TRBV4-3; size: .; D: TRBD1; J: TRBJ2-2; DNA: TGCGCCAGCAGCCGGGACAGCAGAGACACCGGGGAGCTGTTTTTT; CDR3: CASSRDSRDTGELFF
V: TRBV7-9; size: .; D: .; J: TRBJ2-6; DNA: TGTGCCAGCAGCCCGGGGGGCCGTTACTCTGGGGCCAACGTCCTGACTTTC; CDR3: CASSPGGRYSGANVLTF
V: TRBV18; size: .; D: .; J: TRBJ1-6; DNA: TGTGCCAGCTCACCGGACAGCAATTCACCCCTCCACTTT; CDR3: CASSPDSNSPLHF
V: TRBV6-5; size: .; D: .; J: TRBJ2-1; DNA: TGTGCCAGCAGCCAGGGGCGGGTGAATGAGCAGTTCTTC; CDR3: CASSQGRVNEQFF
V: TRBV18; size: .; D: .; J: TRBJ1-5; DNA: TGTGCCAGCTCACCATACGAGGGCCCCCAGCATTTT; CDR3: CASSPYEGPQHF
V: TRBV18; size: few; D: .; J: TRBJ1-6; DNA: TGTGCCAGCTCATCCCTCGGTTCACCCCTCCACTTT; CDR3: CASSSLGSPLHF
V: TRBV28; size: .; D: .; J: TRBJ1-2; DNA: TGTGCCAGCAGCTCCCCGGACTTGTCGAGGGGCTACACCTTC; CDR3: CASSSPDLSRGYTF
V: TRBV25-1; size: .; D: TRBD1; J: TRBJ1-1; DNA: TGTGCCAGCAGTGGGACAGGGGGAGGCACTGAAGCTTTCTTT; CDR3: CASSGTGGGTEAFF
V: TRBV4-2; size: .; D: TRBD1; J: TRBJ1-6; DNA: TGTGCCAGCAGCCAAGATCCGGCGGGACAGGCGACCCCGGCCCTCCACTTT; CDR3: CASSQDPAGQATPALHF
V: TRBV10-3; size: many; D: TRBD1; J: TRBJ2-7; DNA: TGTGCCATCAGCTGGACAGGGGGCTTCCCCTACGAGCAGTACTTC; CDR3: CAISWTGGFPYEQYF
V: TRBV4-1; size: once; D: TRBD1; J: TRBJ1-4; DNA: TGCGCCAGCCCACAGGGGGATAGAGAAAAACTGTTTTTT; CDR3: CASPQGDREKLFF
V: TRBV9; size: .; D: .; J: TRBJ1-1; DNA: TGTGCCAGCAGCCCCTCCCTATCGGAGGCCACTGAAGCTTTCTTT; CDR3: CASSPSLSEATEAFF
V: TRBV28; size: .; D: .; J: TRBJ1-1; DNA: TGTGCCAGCAGTTTAGGGCACCACACTGAAGCTTTCTTT; CDR3: CASSLGHHTEAFF
V: TRBV7-2; size: .; D: TRBD2; J: TRBJ2-1; DNA: TGTGCCAGCAGCGAACCCATAGCGGGGGGCACCAATGAGCAGTTCTTC; CDR3: CASSEPIAGGTNEQFF
V: TRBV7-9; size: .; D: TRBD2; J: TRBJ2-1; DNA: TGTGCCAGCAGCCCCCGTTTAGCGGGGCACAATGAGCAGTTCTTC; CDR3: CASSPRLAGHNEQFF
V: TRBV28; size: .; D: TRBD2; J: TRBJ2-7; DNA: TGTGCCAGCGGTACTAGCGGGAGACTCCCGAGCTCCTACGAGCAGTACTTC; CDR3: CASGTSGRLPSSYEQYF
V: TRBV27; size: few; D: TRBD1; J: TRBJ2-7; DNA: TGTGCCAGCAGTTTACCCGGGACAGGGACGTGGGAGCAGTACTTC; CDR3: CASSLPGTGTWEQYF